The 15 T cell receptor beta chains below come from one sample, sequenced in a study of technical replicates of blood from a few donors. Method: immunoSEQ multiplex PCR; TCRdb's copy keeps in-frame clones and lacks some. The sample holds some 80,000 clones, 85% to 95% seen once. The specimen was T cells isolated from PBMCs. The receptors were sampled from a human donor in good health.

The CDR3 loop is CASSARDEQFF. CDR3 coding DNA: TGTGCCAGTAGTGCCCGGGATGAGCAGTTCTTC. This rearrangement joins TRBV19 to TRBJ2-1; unclear D gene. Per the germline V gene, CDR1 is LNHDA and CDR2 is SQIVND (reference sequence). The CDR3 has 11 amino acids. V was clipped by 5 bases and J by 8 bases, with 7 bases between them. The whole variable domain, remainder taken from reference TRBV19 and TRBJ2-1, is DGGITQSPKYLFRKEGQNVTLSCEQNLNHDAMYWYRQDPGQGLRLIYYSQIVNDFQKGDIAEGYSVSREKKESFPLTVTSAQKNPTAFYLCASSARDEQFFGPGTRLTVL.

This chain links TRBV13 with TRBJ1-2, with D maybe TRBD1 (6 bases). V was pared by 2 bases and J by 3 bases, with 10 bases between. The CDR3 is made up of 14 amino acids. The germline V gene encodes CDR1 PRHDT and CDR2 FYEKMQ (reference sequence). The CDR3 here is CASSLQGSYYGYTF. The CDR3 DNA reads TGTGCCAGCAGCTTACAGGGGTCGTACTATGGCTACACCTTC. Combining the CDR3 with reference TRBV13 and TRBJ1-2 gives the whole variable domain AAGVIQSPRHLIKEKRETATLKCYPIPRHDTVYWYQQGPGQDPQFLISFYEKMQSDKGSIPDRFSAQQFSDYHSELNMSSLELGDSALYFCASSLQGSYYGYTFGSGTRLTVV.

The chain links TRBV7-6 to TRBJ2-7; no firm D call. The V and J ends lost 1 base and 7 bases respectively, with 8 bases between them. This CDR3 has 12 residues. Germline loops: CDR1 SGHVS, CDR2 FNYEAQ. CDR3 sequence: CASSLVFGEQYF. In nucleotides, the CDR3 is TGTGCCAGCAGCTTAGTCTTCGGTGAGCAGTACTTC.

The rearrangement links TRBV30 to TRBJ2-3, with TRBD2 matching over 11 bases. The J segment lost 6 bases and the V segment lost 6 bases, leaving 11 bases of the junction unmatched. This CDR3 comprises 15 residues. The germline gives CDR1 GTSNPN, CDR2 SVGIG (reference sequence). CDR3 amino acids: CACQSTSGRRDTQYF. In DNA form, the CDR3 reads TGTGCCTGTCAATCTACTAGCGGGAGAAGGGATACGCAGTATTTT.

The chain couples TRBV7-9 to TRBJ1-5; no definite D call. Deletions cut 5 bases from V and 0 bases from J, with 8 bases between. This CDR3 comprises 14 residues. CDR1 is SEHNR and CDR2 is FQNEAQ in the germline V gene (reference sequence). DNA of the CDR3: TGTGCCAGCAGCCCCTCTTCTAGCAATCAGCCCCAGCATTTT. It yields the protein CASSPSSSNQPQHF.

V is TRBV10-3 and J is TRBJ2-1; unclear D gene. CDR1 is ENHRY and CDR2 is SYGVKD in the germline V gene. This CDR3 has 11 amino acids. The V end lost 0 bases, the J end lost 8 bases, and 2 bases lay between the germline ends. CDR3 bases: TGTGCCATCAGTGAGTCCTATGAGCAGTTCTTC. Translation gives CAISESYEQFF.

J is TRBJ1-5 and V is TRBV5-8, with D possibly TRBD1 on 5 matching bases. The CDR3 consists of 15 residues. The V end lost 1 base, the J end lost 5 bases, and 13 bases lay between the germline ends. Germline-derived CDR1 and CDR2 are SGHTS and YDEGEE. The CDR3 region has the DNA TGTGCCAGCAGCTTGCGGGGGAGAGGAGATCAGCCCCAGCATTTT. Its translation: CASSLRGRGDQPQHF.

This chain joins TRBV4-1 and TRBJ2-7; 14 bases agree with TRBD2. Trimming cost V 4 bases and J 4 bases; bases outside gene matches: 6. This CDR3 has 16 amino acids. Germline CDR1 MGHRA, CDR2 YSYEKL. The CDR3 is CASSLPGLAGDYEQYF. CDR3 bases: TGCGCCAGCAGCCTTCCGGGACTAGCGGGAGATTACGAGCAGTACTTC.

The chain carries TRBV5-8 and TRBJ2-6; 11 nucleotides line up with TRBD1. V lost 4 bases, J lost 2 bases, and 5 bases stayed unmatched. CDR1 is SGHTS, CDR2 YDEGEE, per germline. This CDR3 is 17 amino acids long. CDR3 nucleotides: TGTGCCAGCAGCCCCGGGACAGGGGGTGCTGGGGCCAACGTCCTGACTTTC. It translates to CASSPGTGGAGANVLTF.

The rearrangement uses TRBV2 and TRBJ2-7; 8 nucleotides line up with TRBD1. Per the germline V gene, CDR1 is SNHLY and CDR2 is FYNNEI. The CDR3 runs 14 residues. Trimming took 4 bases from V and 3 from J; bases not matched to a gene: 5. CDR3 coding DNA: TGTGCCAGCAGTGCAGGGACAGGAGTCTACGAGCAGTACTTC. It specifies CASSAGTGVYEQYF.

Of note for this clone: The junction departs from the called germline gene at one end, perhaps through a read error. J is TRBJ2-1 and V is TRBV7-2; tentatively, D is TRBD2 (5 bases). The germline CDR1 and CDR2 sequences are SGHTA and FQGNSA. This CDR3 comprises 15 residues. The CDR3 DNA reads TGTGCCAGCCCGGAAGGACTCCCCCTTTACAGTGAGCAGTTCTTC. It codes for CASPEGLPLYSEQFF. The full variable domain, completed using reference TRBV7-2 and TRBJ2-1, is GAGVSQSPSNKVTEKGKDVELRCDPISGHTALYWYRQSLGQGLEFLIYFQGNSAPDKSGLPSDRFSAERTGGSVSTLTIQRTQQEDSAVYLCASPEGLPLYSEQFFGPGTRLTVL.

A remark on this clone: Compared with germline, one end of the junction differs, possibly owing to a read error. This chain joins TRBV14 and TRBJ2-7; D remains ambiguous. This CDR3 contains 11 residues. Germline V gene sequence: CDR1 SGHDN, CDR2 FVKESK. CDR3 amino acids: CASSQVVVKSF. CDR3 coding DNA: TGTGCCAGCAGCCAAGTTGTTGTGAAGAGTTTC.

This clone was seen a single time. The genes are TRBV10-3 and TRBJ2-7; D might be TRBD1 (5 bases). The CDR3 length is 12 residues. Deletions cut 4 bases from V and 5 bases from J, with 9 bases between. CDR1 and CDR2 from the germline V gene are ENHRY and SYGVKD. The CDR3 sequence is CAISVPDNEQYF. The CDR3 DNA sequence: TGTGCCATCAGTGTACCGGACAACGAGCAGTACTTC.

This sequence joins TRBV20-1 and TRBJ1-1; D is unclear. CDR1 and CDR2 from the germline V gene are DFQATT and SNEGSKA (reference sequence). V lost 8 bases and J 4 bases, leaving 11 bases between the germline ends. The CDR3 is made up of 11 amino acids. The CDR3 DNA follows: TGCAGTTTTCAGGAGGTCACTGAAGCTTTCTTT. It specifies CSFQEVTEAFF.

There are a few counts of this clone. In DNA form, the CDR3 reads TGCGCCAGCAGTTTAATTCAGAATGAAGCTTTCTTT. Its protein is CASSLIQNEAFF. The chain has TRBV5-1 and TRBJ1-1; D is unclear. CDR3 length: 12 residues. Trimming stripped 5 bases from V and 7 bases from J, with 12 bases between. From germline, CDR1 is SGHRS and CDR2 YFSETQ.